Each of the 22 T cell receptor beta chains below was sequenced from the same sample in a study of T cell repertoires in cytomegalovirus infection. MiXCR, applied by TCRdb to the reads, yields one record per CDR3 protein. This table has roughly 340,000 distinct CDR3 sequences, about 29% appearing once. Their recognized antigens are unknown. The material sequenced was cultured PBMCs, taken from culture after CMV antigen stimulation. Every receptor here comes from a human donor in good health (CMV status not recorded). Some clones in this sample may be carry-over from other donors' samples.

The chain uses TRBV7-3 and TRBJ2-5; 12 bases align to TRBD2. CDR3 length: 17 residues. J gave up 2 bases and V 0 bases, and 4 bases lay outside the gene matches. Germline V gives CDR1 SGHTA, CDR2 FQGTGA. Written as DNA, the CDR3 is TGTGCCAGCAGCTTAACCCCGACTAGCGGGGGACAAGAGACCCAGTACTTC. Its translation is CASSLTPTSGGQETQYF.

This clonotype was observed a handful of times. The V gene is TRBV6-1, the J gene TRBJ2-3, with 9 bases fitting TRBD2. This CDR3 region has 14 residues. The V gene end was trimmed by 6 bases and the J gene end by 5 bases; junction bases not matched to a gene: 6. The germline V gene encodes CDR1 MNHNS and CDR2 SASEGT. The CDR3 bases are TGTGCCAGCAGAAGCGGGGGGCTTGAAGATACGCAGTATTTT. Translation: CASRSGGLEDTQYF.

The chain uses TRBV27 and TRBJ2-1, with a tentative D call TRBD2 (5 bases). The germline CDR1 and CDR2 sequences are MNHEY and SMNVEV (reference sequence). The CDR3 is 16 residues long. Trimming cost V 3 bases and J 4 bases, with 16 bases left between them. In DNA, the CDR3 is TGTGCCAGCAGTTTGAACGTAGCGCCCTCTTACAATGAGCAGTTCTTC. It is translated as CASSLNVAPSYNEQFF.

This rearrangement joins TRBV28 to TRBJ2-7; 10 nucleotides align to TRBD2. This CDR3 comprises 16 residues. Germline V gives CDR1 MDHEN, CDR2 SYDVKM. The ends lost 6 bases at V and 4 bases at J; junction bases unmatched: 12. The CDR3 protein is CASSPPGSGRVYEQYF. The CDR3 bases are TGTGCCAGCAGCCCCCCGGGCAGCGGGAGGGTGTACGAGCAGTACTTC.

The rearrangement uses TRBV11-3 and TRBJ2-1, with D tentatively TRBD1 (5 bases). The germline V and J ends were trimmed by 1 base and 7 bases, with 14 bases remaining between them. Germline CDR1 and CDR2: SGHNT and YENEEA. The CDR3 has 15 residues. The CDR3 bases are TGTGCCAGCAGCTTAGGGACACAAAACGGAAATGAGCAGTTCTTC. As protein: CASSLGTQNGNEQFF.

This clonotype has just a few counts. The J gene is TRBJ2-7, the V gene TRBV11-2; D may be TRBD2 (5 bases). The germline V and J ends were trimmed by 3 bases and 5 bases, with 11 bases remaining between them. CDR1 is SGHAT, CDR2 FQNNGV, per germline. The CDR3 loop spans 13 amino acids. This chain's CDR3 is CASSFGLPNEQYF. CDR3 DNA sequence: TGTGCCAGCAGCTTCGGACTCCCGAACGAGCAGTACTTC.

This chain uses TRBV25-1 with TRBJ1-2; TRBD1 is a possible D gene (5 bases). There are 13 residues in the CDR3. V shed 6 bases and J shed 4 bases, with 12 bases lying between them. The germline V gene has CDR1 MGHDK and CDR2 SYGVNS. The CDR3 bases are TGTGCCAGCAGCCCCTGGGGCGGCTATGGCTACACCTTC. Amino acid sequence: CASSPWGGYGYTF.

This chain links TRBV6-1 with TRBJ1-5, with D possibly matching TRBD1 (5 bases). V lost 3 bases to trimming and J lost 0 bases, with 21 bases between them. The CDR3 contains 19 residues. Germline CDR1 reads MNHNS; CDR2 reads SASEGT. This CDR3 reads CASSESRTPGGYSNQPQHF. The DNA of the CDR3 is TGTGCCAGCAGTGAGTCTCGGACACCCGGAGGATATAGCAATCAGCCCCAGCATTTT.

There are many counts of this clonotype. The chain combines TRBV7-2 with TRBJ1-5; D might be TRBD1 (6 bases). CDR1 and CDR2 (germline): SGHTA, FQGNSA. Trimming pared 7 bases from V and 5 bases from J, leaving 18 bases between. The CDR3 has 15 residues. The DNA of the CDR3 is TGTGCCAGCATCTTGACAGGTTTGGGGGATCAGCCCCAGCATTTT. Protein product: CASILTGLGDQPQHF.

V usage is TRBV19 and J usage is TRBJ1-1; TRBD1 matches at 8 bases. CDR1 and CDR2 from the germline V gene are LNHDA and SQIVND (reference sequence). V lost 6 bases, J lost 3 bases, and 0 bases stayed unmatched. CDR3 length: 12 amino acids. The CDR3 protein is CASRGQDTEAFF. The CDR3 bases are TGTGCCAGTAGGGGACAGGACACTGAAGCTTTCTTT.

This clonotype was detected only a few times. The gene calls are TRBV12-3 or TRBV12-4 and TRBJ2-1; TRBD2 might be the D (6 bases). The CDR3 spans 15 residues. The V end lost 4 bases, the J end lost 0 bases, and 10 bases lay between the germline ends. This CDR3 is CASSWRESSYNEQFF. The CDR3 DNA reads TGTGCCAGCAGTTGGAGGGAGAGCTCCTACAATGAGCAGTTCTTC.

The chain recombines TRBV27 with TRBJ2-1, with 8 bases aligning to TRBD2. Germline assignment: CDR1 MNHEY and CDR2 SMNVEV (reference sequence). The CDR3 spans 13 residues. With V trimmed by 10 bases and J by 8 bases, 10 bases remained unmatched. CDR3 protein: CAIGRARGDEQFF. DNA for the CDR3: TGTGCCATCGGGAGGGCCCGGGGCGATGAGCAGTTCTTC.

The gene calls are TRBV19 and TRBJ1-1, with D uncertain. The CDR3 loop spans 14 amino acids. The germline V gene has CDR1 LNHDA and CDR2 SQIVND (reference sequence). V dropped 2 bases and J dropped 3 bases, with 10 bases sitting between them. The CDR3 coding sequence is TGTGCCAGTAGTATACTGAGTTTGGACACTGAAGCTTTCTTT. Translating gives CASSILSLDTEAFF.

This clonotype has a handful of counts. The CDR3 reads CAISLTRYEQYF. CDR3 nucleotides: TGTGCCATCAGCCTGACACGCTACGAGCAGTACTTC. This sequence joins TRBV10-3 and TRBJ2-7; D call uncertain. Trimming took 6 bases from V and 3 from J, leaving 9 bases between them. This CDR3 is built from 12 residues. The germline V gene encodes CDR1 ENHRY and CDR2 SYGVKD.

This clonotype occurred once. The chain carries TRBV19 and TRBJ1-2; no firm D call. The V gene lost 7 bases and the J gene lost 7 bases, with 13 bases spanning the gap. Germline V lookup: CDR1 LNHDA, CDR2 SQIVND (reference sequence). This CDR3 comprises 12 residues. The CDR3 reads CASNSGSTGYTF. As DNA, the CDR3 is TGTGCCAGTAATTCTGGGAGTACTGGCTACACCTTC.

This clonotype has a handful of counts. The chain uses TRBV20-1 and TRBJ2-2, with D hard to call. V was trimmed by 4 bases and J by 4 bases, leaving 16 bases between them. The germline gives CDR1 DFQATT, CDR2 SNEGSKA (reference sequence). The CDR3 spans 15 residues. The CDR3 sequence: CSAKWIRVGTGELFF. The CDR3 nucleotides are TGCAGTGCTAAATGGATTAGGGTAGGCACCGGGGAGCTGTTTTTT.

V usage is TRBV3-1 and J usage is TRBJ1-4, with 7 bases that match TRBD1. Unmatched junction bases numbered 1, after V lost 4 bases and J lost 11 bases. The germline CDR1 and CDR2 sequences are LGHDT and YNNKEL (reference sequence). This CDR3 spans 11 amino acids. Here the CDR3 DNA reads TGTGCCAGCAGCCTACAGGGGAAACTGTTTTTT. Protein: CASSLQGKLFF.

About this clonotype itself: At one boundary the junction diverges from the germline segment, which might be a read error. In DNA form, the CDR3 reads TGTGCCTGCAGCCCGGGACTAGCGGCCCCCAGCTCCTACAATGAGCAGTTCTTC. Translation gives CACSPGLAAPSSYNEQFF. The gene calls are TRBV27 and TRBJ2-1; 11 bases align to TRBD2. Per germline, CDR1 MNHEY and CDR2 SMNVEV (reference sequence). The CDR3 covers 18 residues.

The rearrangement links TRBV6-1 to TRBJ2-1; TRBD2 agrees at 9 bases. Germline CDR1 reads MNHNS; CDR2 reads SASEGT. With V trimmed by 5 bases and J by 10 bases, 9 bases remained unmatched. The CDR3 sequence is 14 residues long. The CDR3, as DNA: TGTGCCAGCAGTCCCCAGCGGGAGGCTATCGAGCAGTTCTTC. Residues: CASSPQREAIEQFF.

This chain joins TRBV7-8 and TRBJ2-3, with D maybe TRBD2 (5 bases). V gave up 5 bases and J gave up 10 bases, with 13 bases separating them. The CDR3 contains 12 residues. Germline assignment: CDR1 SGHVS and CDR2 FQNEAQ. CDR3 protein: CASSGPTRAQYF. In DNA form, the CDR3 reads TGTGCCAGCAGCGGACCGACGAGGGCGCAGTATTTT.

V gene TRBV5-8 combines with J gene TRBJ1-5; 9 nucleotides line up with TRBD1. V was pared by 0 bases and J by 7 bases, with 5 bases of the junction left unmatched. CDR1 and CDR2 (germline): SGHTS, YDEGEE. The CDR3 sequence is 15 residues long. The CDR3 DNA reads TGTGCCAGCAGCTTGGGGACAGGGGCCAGGCAGCCCCAGCATTTT. It is translated as CASSLGTGARQPQHF.

The chain uses TRBV10-3 and TRBJ2-1, with a weak D call TRBD2 (6 bases). The V end was cut by 11 bases, the J end by 6 bases, with 20 bases between. The CDR3 spans 14 residues. The germline V gene encodes CDR1 ENHRY and CDR2 SYGVKD. The CDR3 here is CAVTDGRDSNEQFF. The CDR3 coding sequence is TGTGCCGTCACGGACGGGAGAGATTCCAATGAGCAGTTCTTC.